These T cell receptor beta chains were read from a single sample in a study of blood T cell repertoires in COVID-19. This table comes from immunoSEQ multiplex PCR, and its TCRdb copy is limited to in-frame clones, with some not included. The table has some 210,000 clones, over 75% seen once; the top ten hold about 6.8%. The sequenced sample consisted of peripheral blood. All receptors derive from a woman aged 40 to 50 who had recovered from COVID-19. Each CDR3 is given with its conserved first and last residue. The order of the fields is V gene, D gene, clone size, J gene, CDR3 DNA, CDR3 protein. A D gene is named only where the DNA matches it firmly. Rows give clone size only sometimes, using once, few, many, or a class for an expanded clone.

TRBV19	TRBD1	.	TRBJ1-2	TGTGCCACCACCCCCGACAGGGGGCGATGGAATGGCTACACCTTC	CATTPDRGRWNGYTF
TRBV21-1	.	once	TRBJ1-5	TGTGCCAGCAGCAAACCGACAGTTTTGAGCAATCAGCCCCAGCATTTT	CASSKPTVLSNQPQHF
TRBV19	.	.	TRBJ1-5	TGTGCCAGTAGGGGGAACAGGGCTAGCAATCAGCCCCAGCATTTT	CASRGNRASNQPQHF
TRBV5-1	TRBD1	.	TRBJ1-1	TGCGCCAGCAGCTTGCCGGGACAGGGGTGGGGTGACCCCGTGGGAAACACTGAAGCTTTCTTT	CASSLPGQGWGDPVGNTEAFF
TRBV27	TRBD1	.	TRBJ1-2	TGTGCCAGCAGTTTATCGGGACAGGGAAAGCCCAGCACCTTC	CASSLSGQGKPSTF
TRBV7-2	TRBD2	.	TRBJ2-7	TGTGCCAGCAGCTTAACTAGCGGGAACTCCTACGAGCAGTACTTC	CASSLTSGNSYEQYF
TRBV5-1	.	.	TRBJ2-7	TGCGCCAGCAGCTTGGTCCCAGGTGGAGGTTACGAGCAGTACTTC	CASSLVPGGGYEQYF
TRBV4-2	.	.	TRBJ2-1	TGTGCCAGCAGCCAAGATGGCGGAAACACCTACAATGAGCAGTTCTTC	CASSQDGGNTYNEQFF
TRBV11-1	TRBD2	.	TRBJ2-4	TGTGCCAGCAGCCCCCGGGGACTAGCGGGAACGGACATTCAGTACTTC	CASSPRGLAGTDIQYF
TRBV13	TRBD1	.	TRBJ2-2	TGTGCCAGCAGCTTATTGTCGGGAACAGGGGTGCTGTTTTTT	CASSLLSGTGVLFF
TRBV19	TRBD2	.	TRBJ2-1	TGTGCCAGTAGTCCAATAACTAGCGGGCACTACAATGAGCAGTTCTTC	CASSPITSGHYNEQFF